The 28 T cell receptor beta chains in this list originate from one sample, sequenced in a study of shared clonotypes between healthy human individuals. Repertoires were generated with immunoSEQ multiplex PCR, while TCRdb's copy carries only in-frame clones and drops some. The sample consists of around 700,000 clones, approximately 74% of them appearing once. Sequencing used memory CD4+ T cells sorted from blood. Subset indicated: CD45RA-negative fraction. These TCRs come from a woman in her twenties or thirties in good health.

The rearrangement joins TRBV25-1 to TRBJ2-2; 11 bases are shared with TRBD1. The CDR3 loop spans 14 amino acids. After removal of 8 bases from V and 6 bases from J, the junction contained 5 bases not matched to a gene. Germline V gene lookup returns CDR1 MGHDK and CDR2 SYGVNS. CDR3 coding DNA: TGTGCCAGCGAGGACAGGGGGCAGGCCGGGGAGCTGTTTTTT. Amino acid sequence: CASEDRGQAGELFF.

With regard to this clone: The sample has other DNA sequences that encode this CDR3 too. DNA for the CDR3: TGCGCCAGCAGCCCGGACTCAGCCTCCTACAATGAGCAGTTCTTC. The encoded protein is CASSPDSASYNEQFF. The chain combines TRBV5-1 with TRBJ2-1; D is perhaps TRBD2 (5 bases). The CDR3 length is 15 residues. Trimming took off 4 bases at V and 0 bases at J, with 11 bases between the two ends. Germline CDR1 reads SGHRS; CDR2 reads YFSETQ.

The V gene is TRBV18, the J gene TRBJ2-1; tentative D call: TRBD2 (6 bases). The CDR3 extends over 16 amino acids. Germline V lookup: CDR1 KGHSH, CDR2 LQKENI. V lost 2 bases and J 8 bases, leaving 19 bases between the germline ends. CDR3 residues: CASSPIAAPLGDEQFF. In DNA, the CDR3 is TGTGCCAGCTCACCAATAGCGGCACCTTTAGGCGATGAGCAGTTCTTC.

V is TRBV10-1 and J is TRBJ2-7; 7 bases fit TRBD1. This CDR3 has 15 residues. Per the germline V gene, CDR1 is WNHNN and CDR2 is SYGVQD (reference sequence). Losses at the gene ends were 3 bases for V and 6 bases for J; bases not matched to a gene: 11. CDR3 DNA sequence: TGCGCCAGCAGTGAAAGGGGACAGACCCTAAGCGAGCAGTACTTC. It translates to CASSERGQTLSEQYF.

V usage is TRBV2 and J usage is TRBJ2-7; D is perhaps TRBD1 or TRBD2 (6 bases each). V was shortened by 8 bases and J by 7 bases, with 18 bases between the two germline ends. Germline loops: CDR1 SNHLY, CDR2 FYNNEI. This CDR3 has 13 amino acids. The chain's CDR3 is CASRSWGAEEQYF. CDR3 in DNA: TGTGCCAGCCGTTCCTGGGGGGCGGAGGAGCAGTACTTC.

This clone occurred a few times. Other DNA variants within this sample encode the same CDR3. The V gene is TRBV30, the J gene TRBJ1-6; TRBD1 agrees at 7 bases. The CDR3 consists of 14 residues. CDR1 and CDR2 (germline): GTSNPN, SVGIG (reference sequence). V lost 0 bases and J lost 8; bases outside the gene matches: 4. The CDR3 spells CAWSVLGGDSPLHF. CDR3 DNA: TGTGCCTGGAGTGTATTAGGGGGCGATTCACCCCTCCACTTT.

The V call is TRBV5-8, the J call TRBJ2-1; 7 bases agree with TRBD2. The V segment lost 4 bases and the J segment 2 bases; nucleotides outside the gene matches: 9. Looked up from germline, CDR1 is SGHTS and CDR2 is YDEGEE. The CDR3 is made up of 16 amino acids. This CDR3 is CASSDYLAATYNEQFF. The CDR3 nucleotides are TGTGCCAGCAGCGACTACCTAGCGGCCACCTACAATGAGCAGTTCTTC.

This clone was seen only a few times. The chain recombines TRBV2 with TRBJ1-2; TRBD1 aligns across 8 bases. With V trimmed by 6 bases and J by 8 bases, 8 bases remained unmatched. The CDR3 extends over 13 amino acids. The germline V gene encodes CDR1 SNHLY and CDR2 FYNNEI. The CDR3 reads CASRHQGAEGYTF. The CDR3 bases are TGTGCCAGCAGGCATCAGGGGGCAGAGGGCTACACCTTC.

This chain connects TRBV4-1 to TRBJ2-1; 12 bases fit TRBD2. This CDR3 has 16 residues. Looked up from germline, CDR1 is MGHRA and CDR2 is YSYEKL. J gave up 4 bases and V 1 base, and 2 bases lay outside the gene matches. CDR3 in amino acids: CASSQGTSGIYNEQFF. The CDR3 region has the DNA TGCGCCAGCAGCCAAGGGACTAGCGGGATATACAATGAGCAGTTCTTC.

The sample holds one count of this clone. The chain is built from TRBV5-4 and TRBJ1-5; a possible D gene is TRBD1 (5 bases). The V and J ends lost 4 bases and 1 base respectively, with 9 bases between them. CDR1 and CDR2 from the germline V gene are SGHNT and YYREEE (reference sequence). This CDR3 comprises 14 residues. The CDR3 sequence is CASSADISNQPQHF. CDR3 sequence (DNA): TGTGCCAGCAGCGCGGACATCAGCAATCAGCCCCAGCATTTT. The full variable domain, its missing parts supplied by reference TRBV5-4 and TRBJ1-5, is ETGVTQSPTHLIKTRGQQVTLRCSSQSGHNTVSWYQQALGQGPQFIFQYYREEENGRGNFPPRFSGLQFPNYSSELNVNALELDDSALYLCASSADISNQPQHFGDGTRLSIL.

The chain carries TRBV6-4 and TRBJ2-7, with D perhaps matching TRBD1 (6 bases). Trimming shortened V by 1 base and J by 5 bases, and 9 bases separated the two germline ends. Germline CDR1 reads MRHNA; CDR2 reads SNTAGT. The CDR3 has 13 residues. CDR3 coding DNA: TGTGCCAGCAGTGACTTCAGGGGCCACGAGCAGTACTTC. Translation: CASSDFRGHEQYF.

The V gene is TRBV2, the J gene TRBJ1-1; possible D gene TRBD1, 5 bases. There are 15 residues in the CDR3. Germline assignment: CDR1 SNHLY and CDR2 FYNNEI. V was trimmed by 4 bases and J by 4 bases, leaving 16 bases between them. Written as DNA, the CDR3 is TGTGCCAGCAGTGGAGTCGGAGGGGCAGTCACTGAAGCTTTCTTT. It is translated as CASSGVGGAVTEAFF.

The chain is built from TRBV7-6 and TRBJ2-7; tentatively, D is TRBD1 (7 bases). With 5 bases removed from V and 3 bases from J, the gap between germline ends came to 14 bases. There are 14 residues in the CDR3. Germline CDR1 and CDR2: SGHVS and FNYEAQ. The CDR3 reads CASSQRQGGYEQYF. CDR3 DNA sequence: TGTGCCAGCAGCCAGAGACAGGGAGGCTACGAGCAGTACTTC.

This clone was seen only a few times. The CDR3 DNA follows: TGTGCCATCAGAGCGACGGGGAACACTGAAGCTTTCTTT. This gives the protein CAIRATGNTEAFF. The V and J genes are TRBV10-3 and TRBJ1-1, with D uncertain. The length of the CDR3 is 13 residues. The V end was cut by 6 bases, the J end by 1 base, with 9 bases between. CDR1 and CDR2 from the germline V gene are ENHRY and SYGVKD.

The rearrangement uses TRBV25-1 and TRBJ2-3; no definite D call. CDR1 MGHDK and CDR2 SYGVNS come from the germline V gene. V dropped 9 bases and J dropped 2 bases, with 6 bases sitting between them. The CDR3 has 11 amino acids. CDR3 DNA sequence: TGTGCCAGTACGGACACAGATACGCAGTATTTT. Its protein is CASTDTDTQYF.

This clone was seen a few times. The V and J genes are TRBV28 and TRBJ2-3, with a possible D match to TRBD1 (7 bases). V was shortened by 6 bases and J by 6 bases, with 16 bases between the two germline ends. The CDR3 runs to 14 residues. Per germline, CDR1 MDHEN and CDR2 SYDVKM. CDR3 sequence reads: CASSLQGGLDTQYF. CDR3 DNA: TGTGCCAGCAGCCTGCAGGGGGGCCTGGATACGCAGTATTTT. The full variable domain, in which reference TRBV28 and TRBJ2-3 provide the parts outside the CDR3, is DVKVTQSSRYLVKRTGEKVFLECVQDMDHENMFWYRQDPGLGLRLIYFSYDVKMKEKGDIPEGYSVSREKKERFSLILESASTNQTSMYLCASSLQGGLDTQYFGPGTRLTVL.

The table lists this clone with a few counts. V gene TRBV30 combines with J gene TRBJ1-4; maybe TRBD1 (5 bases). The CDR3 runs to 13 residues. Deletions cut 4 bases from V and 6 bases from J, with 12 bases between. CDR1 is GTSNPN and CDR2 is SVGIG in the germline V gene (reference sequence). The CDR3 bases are TGTGCCTGGACCAGGGTGGTCCATGAAAAACTGTTTTTT. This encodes CAWTRVVHEKLFF.

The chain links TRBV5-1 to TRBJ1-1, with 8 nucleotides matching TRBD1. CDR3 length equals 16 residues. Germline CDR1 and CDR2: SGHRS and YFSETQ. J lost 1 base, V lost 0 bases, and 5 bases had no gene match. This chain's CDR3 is CASSLAYRGRNTEAFF. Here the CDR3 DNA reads TGCGCCAGCAGCTTGGCCTACAGGGGGAGGAACACTGAAGCTTTCTTT.

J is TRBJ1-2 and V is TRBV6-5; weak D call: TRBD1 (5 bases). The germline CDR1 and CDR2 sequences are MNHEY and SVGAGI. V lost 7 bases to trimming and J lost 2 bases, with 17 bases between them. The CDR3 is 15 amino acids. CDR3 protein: CASNVDGTENYGYTF. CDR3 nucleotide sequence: TGTGCCAGCAATGTAGACGGGACCGAGAACTATGGCTACACCTTC.

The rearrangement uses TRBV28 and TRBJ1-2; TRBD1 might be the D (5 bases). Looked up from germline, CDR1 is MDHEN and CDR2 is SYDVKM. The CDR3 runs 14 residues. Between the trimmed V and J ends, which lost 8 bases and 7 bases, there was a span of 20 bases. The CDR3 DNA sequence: TGTGCCAGCGGTGGAGGGTGGGGCACCAGTGGCTACACCTTC. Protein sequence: CASGGGWGTSGYTF.

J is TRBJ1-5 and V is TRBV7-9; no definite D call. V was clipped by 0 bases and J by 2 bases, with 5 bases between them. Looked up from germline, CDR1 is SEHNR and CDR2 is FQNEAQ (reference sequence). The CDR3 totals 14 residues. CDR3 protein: CASSLASRNQPQHF. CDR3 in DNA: TGTGCCAGCAGCTTAGCCAGCCGCAATCAGCCCCAGCATTTT.

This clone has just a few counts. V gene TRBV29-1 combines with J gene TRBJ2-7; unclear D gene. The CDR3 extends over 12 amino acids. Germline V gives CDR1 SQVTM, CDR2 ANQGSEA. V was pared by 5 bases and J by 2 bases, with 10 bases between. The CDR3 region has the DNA TGCAGCGTTCAGGTTGGGGCCTACGAGCAGTACTTC. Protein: CSVQVGAYEQYF.

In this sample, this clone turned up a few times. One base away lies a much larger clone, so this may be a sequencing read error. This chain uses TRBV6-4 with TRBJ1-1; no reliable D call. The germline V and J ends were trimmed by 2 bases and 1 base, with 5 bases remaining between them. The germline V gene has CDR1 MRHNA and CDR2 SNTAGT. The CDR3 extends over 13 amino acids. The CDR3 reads CASSDGENTEAFF. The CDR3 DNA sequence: TGTGCCAGCAGTGACGGGGAGAACACTGAAGCTTTCTTT.

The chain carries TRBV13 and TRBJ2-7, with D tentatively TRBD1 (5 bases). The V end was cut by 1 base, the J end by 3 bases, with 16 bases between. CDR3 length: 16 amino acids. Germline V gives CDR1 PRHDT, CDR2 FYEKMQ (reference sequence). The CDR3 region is CASSLEGAVSGYEQYF. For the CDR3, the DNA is TGTGCCAGCAGCTTAGAAGGGGCCGTTTCGGGCTACGAGCAGTACTTC.

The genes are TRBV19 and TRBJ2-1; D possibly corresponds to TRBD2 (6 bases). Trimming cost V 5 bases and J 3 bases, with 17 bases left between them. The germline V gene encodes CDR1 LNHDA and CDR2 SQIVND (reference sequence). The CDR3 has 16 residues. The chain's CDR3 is CASSSPRDPIYNEQFF. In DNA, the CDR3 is TGTGCCAGTAGTTCCCCGCGGGACCCGATCTACAATGAGCAGTTCTTC.

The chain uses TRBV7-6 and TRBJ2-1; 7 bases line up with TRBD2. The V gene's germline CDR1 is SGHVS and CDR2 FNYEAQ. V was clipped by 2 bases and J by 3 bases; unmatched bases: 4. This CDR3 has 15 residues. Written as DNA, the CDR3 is TGTGCCAGCAGCTTACTGGGGGGGATCTACAATGAGCAGTTCTTC. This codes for CASSLLGGIYNEQFF.

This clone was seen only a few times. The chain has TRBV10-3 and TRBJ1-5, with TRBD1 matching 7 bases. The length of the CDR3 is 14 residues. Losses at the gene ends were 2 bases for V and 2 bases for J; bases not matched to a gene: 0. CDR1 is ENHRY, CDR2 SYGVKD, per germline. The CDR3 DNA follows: TGTGCCATCAGTGAGGACAGGGGCAATCAGCCCCAGCATTTT. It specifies CAISEDRGNQPQHF.

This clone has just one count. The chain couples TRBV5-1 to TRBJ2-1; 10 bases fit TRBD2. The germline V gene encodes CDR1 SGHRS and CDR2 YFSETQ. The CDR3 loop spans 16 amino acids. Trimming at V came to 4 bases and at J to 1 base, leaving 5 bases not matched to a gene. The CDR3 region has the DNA TGCGCCAGCAGCGCCGCTAGCGGGAGTTCCTACAATGAGCAGTTCTTC. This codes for CASSAASGSSYNEQFF. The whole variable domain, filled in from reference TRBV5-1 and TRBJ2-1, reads KAGVTQTPRYLIKTRGQQVTLSCSPISGHRSVSWYQQTPGQGLQFLFEYFSETQRNKGNFPGRFSGRQFSNSRSEMNVSTLELGDSALYLCASSAASGSSYNEQFFGPGTRLTVL.